This passage covers 3 T cell receptor beta chains from one sample sequenced in a study of blood T cell repertoires in COVID-19. The data were produced by immunoSEQ multiplex PCR, yet TCRdb's version contains in-frame clones alone and is incomplete. Of approximately 77,000 clones detected, around 90% appear once; the ten largest clones hold about 4.5%. Sequenced input: peripheral blood. The receptors shown here come from a man in his fifties or sixties with active COVID-19.

The chain is built from TRBV12-5 and TRBJ1-1; TRBD1 is a possible D gene (5 bases). The CDR3 consists of 16 residues. Germline values: CDR1 LGHNT, CDR2 FRNRAP. V shed 1 base and J shed 1 base, with 13 bases lying between them. CDR3 coding DNA: TGTGCTAGTGGTTTGGACCTAATTAGGGGGAACACTGAAGCTTTCTTT. Translation gives CASGLDLIRGNTEAFF.

The V gene is TRBV19, the J gene TRBJ1-3; 9 bases line up with TRBD1. The CDR3 has 16 residues. Trimming took 6 bases from V and 6 from J; bases not matched to a gene: 12. Germline V gene data show CDR1 as LNHDA and CDR2 as SQIVND (reference sequence). The CDR3 bases are TGTGCCAGTAGCCACCGCCGGGACAGGGCACAAAACACCATATATTTT. It specifies CASSHRRDRAQNTIYF.

The V gene is TRBV4-2, the J gene TRBJ2-4; 7 bases fit TRBD1. V gave up 0 bases and J gave up 7 bases; unmatched junction bases: 3. The germline V gene has CDR1 LGHNA and CDR2 YNFKEQ. The CDR3 contains 14 residues. The DNA for the CDR3 is TGTGCCAGCAGCCAAGATCTACAGGGGAACATTCAGTACTTC. Translating gives CASSQDLQGNIQYF.